These 21 T cell receptor beta chains were all obtained from the same sample, sequenced in a study of a mutant IDH1 vaccine in newly diagnosed glioma. The time point: week 47, end of study. In every dose of vaccine, 300 ug of mutant IDH1 20-mer peptide was given alongside topical imiquimod. For these TCRs, the target antigens are not known. The table came from immunoSEQ multiplex PCR; TCRdb's copy has only in-frame clones and leaves some out. The sample shows about 54,000 clones, roughly four fifths of them seen only once. The source material was PBMCs, sampled from a glioma patient whose treatment included an IDH1 peptide vaccine. The receptors shown here come from a woman between 45 and 65 years old with glioma.

This clone was seen just once. This chain joins TRBV4-1 and TRBJ2-4, with D perhaps TRBD1 (5 bases). V lost 6 bases, J lost 0 bases, and 12 bases lay in between. CDR1 and CDR2 (germline): MGHRA, YSYEKL. The CDR3 is 15 residues long. Here the CDR3 reads CASRTDSLAKNIQYF. CDR3 in DNA: TGCGCCAGCAGGACTGACAGCTTAGCCAAAAACATTCAGTACTTC.

The chain has TRBV9 and TRBJ2-1; D is uncertain. This CDR3 comprises 12 residues. V was pared by 2 bases and J by 4 bases, with 4 bases between. Germline loops: CDR1 SGDLS, CDR2 YYNGEE. The CDR3, as DNA: TGTGCCAGCAGCGTTTCGTACAATGAGCAGTTCTTC. It codes for CASSVSYNEQFF.

J is TRBJ2-3 and V is TRBV29-1; D is undetermined. Between the trimmed V and J ends, which lost 4 bases and 4 bases, there was a span of 21 bases. CDR1 is SQVTM, CDR2 ANQGSEA, per germline. The length of the CDR3 is 16 residues. The CDR3 DNA follows: TGCAGCGTTGCTGGTTCTGTGTGGTTGTACGCAGATACGCAGTATTTT. Translated, it gives CSVAGSVWLYADTQYF.

The CDR3 reads CASSPDVYQPQHF. CDR3 nucleotides: TGTGCCAGCAGCCCGGACGTTTATCAGCCCCAGCATTTT. The chain uses TRBV5-8 and TRBJ1-5; D call uncertain. This CDR3 has 13 amino acids. The V gene's germline CDR1 is SGHTS and CDR2 YDEGEE. V lost 4 bases to trimming and J lost 5 bases, with 10 bases between them.

The chain is built from TRBV29-1 and TRBJ2-7; unclear D gene. The CDR3 spans 12 residues. V lost 6 bases to trimming and J lost 5 bases, with 14 bases between them. The germline gives CDR1 SQVTM, CDR2 ANQGSEA. Written as DNA, the CDR3 is TGCAGCGTAGGACCCACGGAACACGAGCAGTACTTC. Protein product: CSVGPTEHEQYF.

The chain uses TRBV10-3 and TRBJ1-1; a weak D match, TRBD1 (6 bases). Trimming pared 11 bases from V and 4 bases from J, leaving 23 bases between. CDR1 is ENHRY and CDR2 is SYGVKD in the germline V gene. The CDR3 has 15 amino acids. The chain's CDR3 is CAAASNPTGSTEAFF. CDR3 sequence (DNA): TGTGCCGCCGCGAGTAATCCTACAGGGTCCACTGAAGCTTTCTTT.

This chain joins TRBV4-1 and TRBJ2-7; D is possibly TRBD2 (6 bases). Germline CDR1 MGHRA, CDR2 YSYEKL. Trimming took 0 bases from V and 3 from J, leaving 21 bases between them. This CDR3 comprises 18 residues. The CDR3 reads CASSQDPKGTFKNYEQYF. The CDR3 coding sequence is TGCGCCAGCAGCCAAGACCCTAAGGGGACTTTCAAGAACTACGAGCAGTACTTC.

This chain joins TRBV7-6 and TRBJ2-7, with TRBD2 identical over 9 bases. With V trimmed by 4 bases and J by 3 bases, 7 bases remained unmatched. CDR1 is SGHVS, CDR2 FNYEAQ, per germline. This CDR3 region has 15 residues. The CDR3 region is CASSSPGGRGYEQYF. The CDR3 coding sequence is TGTGCCAGCAGCTCCCCGGGCGGGAGGGGCTACGAGCAGTACTTC.

This clone was observed once. The gene calls are TRBV9 and TRBJ1-3, with D hard to call. Germline-derived CDR1 and CDR2 are SGDLS and YYNGEE. The ends were cut back, 4 bases at V and 0 bases at J, with 14 bases in the middle. This CDR3 comprises 16 residues. The CDR3 DNA sequence: TGTGCCAGCAGCCCCGGTAGCGCCCGCTCTGGAAACACCATATATTTT. It yields the protein CASSPGSARSGNTIYF.

The chain employs TRBV29-1 and TRBJ2-7; TRBD1 aligns across 9 bases. The V gene's germline CDR1 is SQVTM and CDR2 ANQGSEA. The CDR3 spans 15 residues. With V trimmed by 6 bases and J by 2 bases, 11 bases remained unmatched. The CDR3 nucleotides read TGCAGCGTCGAAAAGACCGGACAGGGGACCTACGAGCAGTACTTC. It codes for CSVEKTGQGTYEQYF.

This clone was seen only a few times. The J gene is TRBJ1-6, the V gene TRBV6-1; D may be TRBD1 (5 bases). The germline V and J ends were trimmed by 11 bases and 9 bases, with 5 bases remaining between them. Germline CDR1 MNHNS, CDR2 SASEGT. The CDR3 is 9 amino acids. The CDR3 loop reads CAGGSPLHF. CDR3 bases: TGTGCCGGGGGTTCACCCCTCCACTTT.

This clone was recorded once. The V and J genes are TRBV19 and TRBJ2-7; no clear D. The CDR3 runs 13 residues. The V end lost 5 bases, the J end lost 3 bases, and 11 bases lay between the germline ends. Germline CDR1 and CDR2: LNHDA and SQIVND (reference sequence). The CDR3 spells CASSPTSNYEQYF. The CDR3 DNA is TGTGCCAGTAGTCCCACCAGTAACTACGAGCAGTACTTC.

This clone is medium-sized by share. The J gene is TRBJ1-6, the V gene TRBV27; D is undetermined. In germline, CDR1 is MNHEY, CDR2 SMNVEV (reference sequence). The CDR3 totals 14 residues. Trimming cost V 5 bases and J 9 bases, with 14 bases left between them. CDR3 coding DNA: TGTGCCAGCAGTCCCGACATGGGTTCTTCACCCCTCCACTTT. It is translated as CASSPDMGSSPLHF.

The V call is TRBV9, the J call TRBJ1-3, with D perhaps matching TRBD1 (6 bases). Germline CDR1 is SGDLS and CDR2 is YYNGEE. Trimming left V 4 bases short and J 2 bases short, with 13 bases between. The CDR3 totals 15 residues. Here the CDR3 DNA reads TGTGCCAGCAGCTTGGGGGGGCTCCCTGGAAACACCATATATTTT. The encoded protein is CASSLGGLPGNTIYF.

The V call is TRBV9, the J call TRBJ2-1; D possibly corresponds to TRBD2 (5 bases). The length of the CDR3 is 15 residues. Germline assignment: CDR1 SGDLS and CDR2 YYNGEE. V lost 0 bases and J lost 7, with 14 bases in between. The CDR3 DNA is TGTGCCAGCAGCGTAGCTCCGACTACCCATAATGAGCAGTTCTTC. Protein sequence: CASSVAPTTHNEQFF. The whole variable domain, remainder taken from reference TRBV9 and TRBJ2-1, is DSGVTQTPKHLITATGQRVTLRCSPRSGDLSVYWYQQSLDQGLQFLIQYYNGEERAKGNILERFSAQQFPDLHSELNLSSLELGDSALYFCASSVAPTTHNEQFFGPGTRLTVL.

This clone was observed once. This rearrangement joins TRBV6-5 to TRBJ2-7; 10 nucleotides agree with TRBD1. The CDR3 totals 15 residues. From germline, CDR1 is MNHEY and CDR2 SVGAGI. The V segment lost 0 bases and the J segment 5 bases; nucleotides outside the gene matches: 4. The CDR3 protein is CASSYSDRGPNEQYF. DNA of the CDR3: TGTGCCAGCAGTTACTCCGACAGGGGGCCCAACGAGCAGTACTTC.

This clone came up once. The J gene is TRBJ2-1, the V gene TRBV11-2; D may match TRBD1 or TRBD2 (5 bases each). V was pared by 2 bases and J by 7 bases, with 15 bases between. This CDR3 has 15 residues. CDR1 and CDR2 from the germline V gene are SGHAT and FQNNGV. The CDR3 reads CASSLQSRAGNEQFF. The CDR3 DNA reads as TGTGCCAGCAGCTTACAGAGCAGGGCGGGTAATGAGCAGTTCTTC.

The chain joins TRBV5-1 to TRBJ1-4; 7 bases are shared with TRBD1. Germline trimming cut 1 base from V and 5 bases from J; bases unmatched to any gene: 17. The germline V gene encodes CDR1 SGHRS and CDR2 YFSETQ. This CDR3 comprises 19 residues. CDR3 bases: TGCGCCAGCAGCTTGCGTGGAATTCATCGGGACAGACGAAATGAAAAACTGTTTTTT. Protein sequence: CASSLRGIHRDRRNEKLFF. The variable domain in full, completed from reference TRBV5-1 and TRBJ1-4, reads KAGVTQTPRYLIKTRGQQVTLSCSPISGHRSVSWYQQTPGQGLQFLFEYFSETQRNKGNFPGRFSGRQFSNSRSEMNVSTLELGDSALYLCASSLRGIHRDRRNEKLFFGSGTQLSVL.

The table lists this clone with a count of one. V gene TRBV5-4 combines with J gene TRBJ1-2; 9 bases agree with TRBD1. The length of the CDR3 is 16 residues. Germline V gene lookup returns CDR1 SGHNT and CDR2 YYREEE (reference sequence). The V segment lost 3 bases and the J segment 5 bases; nucleotides outside the gene matches: 11. CDR3 region: CASSSIGQGFSYGYTF. CDR3 nucleotides: TGTGCCAGCAGCTCTATAGGACAGGGGTTCAGTTATGGCTACACCTTC.

The CDR3 here is CASSQAAGPDTQYF. The DNA for the CDR3 is TGCGCCAGCAGCCAGGCCGCGGGCCCGGATACGCAGTATTTT. The V and J genes are TRBV4-1 and TRBJ2-3, with D perhaps TRBD2 (5 bases). The germline V gene has CDR1 MGHRA and CDR2 YSYEKL. V lost 3 bases and J lost 6, with 13 bases in between. This CDR3 comprises 14 residues.

The chain has TRBV4-1 and TRBJ1-2; TRBD1 is a possible D gene (6 bases). CDR3 length: 17 amino acids. Trimming took off 0 bases at V and 7 bases at J, with 21 bases between the two ends. In germline, CDR1 is MGHRA, CDR2 YSYEKL. CDR3 loop: CASSQDGIVGGNSGYTF. CDR3 DNA sequence: TGCGCCAGCAGCCAAGATGGTATAGTAGGGGGAAACAGTGGCTACACCTTC.